This T cell receptor beta chain comes out of a study of T cell responses to AZD1222 COVID-19 vaccine. Study-wide results and limits: Sampling that yielded the repertoires occurred only after the peak T cell response. Clonal diversity was possibly underestimated, and white British individuals and females predominated among donors. When two AZD1222 doses had been given, Spike-specific TCR breadth and depth rose. Reportedly, nearly half the spike-specific TCRs target unmutated variant regions.

Germline V gene data show CDR1 as SGHTA and CDR2 as FQGNSA. The V and J ends lost 4 bases and 3 bases, in that order; junction bases with no gene match: 6. The CDR3 length is 15 residues. A remark on this clone: What it binds is not known.

Method: immunoSEQ multiplex PCR; TCRdb's copy keeps in-frame clones and lacks some. The sample has about 190,000 clones, roughly 93% seen once. The clonotype was recovered from an adult in good health. Specimen: peripheral blood, collected on day 0 of AZD1222 vaccination. This sequence joins TRBV7-2 and TRBJ2-7; 10 bases are a match to TRBD2. CDR3 nucleotides: TGTGCCAGCAGCTCAGCCGGGACTAGCGTCTACGAGCAGTACTTC. It is translated as CASSSAGTSVYEQYF.